These 10 T cell receptor beta chains share one sample of origin, sequenced in a study of T cell repertoires in cytomegalovirus infection. MiXCR, run by TCRdb on the reads, gives a single entry per CDR3 protein. Of around 280,000 distinct CDR3 sequences listed, about an eighth were seen once; the top ten hold 8.8%. Sequences were obtained from PBMCs. These receptors were collected from a human donor in good health (CMV status not recorded). Some clones in this sample may be carry-over from other donors' samples.

This clonotype was seen many times. The V gene is TRBV6-2 or TRBV6-3, the J gene TRBJ2-1; 8 bases are shared with TRBD1. The germline V gene encodes CDR1 MNHEY and CDR2 SVGEGT. Losses at the gene ends were 5 bases for V and 5 bases for J; bases not matched to a gene: 8. This CDR3 contains 15 residues. The DNA for the CDR3 is TGTGCCAGCAGTCCAAGACAGGGGAGGCACAATGAGCAGTTCTTC. This gives the protein CASSPRQGRHNEQFF.

This clonotype was detected ten times or more. The chain joins TRBV7-2 to TRBJ1-1, with 7 bases fitting TRBD1. Germline trimming cut 3 bases from V and 0 bases from J; bases unmatched to any gene: 10. The CDR3 length is 17 residues. Looked up from germline, CDR1 is SGHTA and CDR2 is FQGNSA. The CDR3 coding sequence is TGTGCCAGCAGCTTCCAACAGGGGCGAGGTTTGAACACTGAAGCTTTCTTT. Translating it yields CASSFQQGRGLNTEAFF.

This clonotype showed up just a few times. This sequence joins TRBV2 and TRBJ1-1; D gene uncertain. CDR1 is SNHLY and CDR2 is FYNNEI in the germline V gene. CDR3 length equals 15 residues. Trimming pared 3 bases from V and 5 bases from J, leaving 16 bases between. CDR3 coding DNA: TGTGCCAGCAGTGACGGGATGAGGTTTAAAACTGAAGCTTTCTTT. Translating gives CASSDGMRFKTEAFF.

Only a few counts were recorded for this clonotype. The V and J genes are TRBV5-1 and TRBJ1-4, with a weak D call TRBD1 (5 bases). Trimming cost V 0 bases and J 6 bases, with 15 bases left between them. The CDR3 contains 16 residues. From germline, CDR1 is SGHRS and CDR2 YFSETQ. The CDR3 spells CASSLEGAGRHEKLFF. The CDR3 nucleotides read TGCGCCAGCAGCTTGGAAGGGGCAGGGAGACATGAAAAACTGTTTTTT.

There are many counts of this clonotype. The CDR3 coding sequence is TGTGCCAGCAGCTTACTGGTACCCCAACCACTTTCTCCTAACGAGCAGTACTTC. Its translation is CASSLLVPQPLSPNEQYF. This rearrangement joins TRBV7-2 to TRBJ2-7; D is uncertain. Germline loops: CDR1 SGHTA, CDR2 FQGNSA. The CDR3 has 18 amino acids. V was clipped by 2 bases and J by 5 bases, with 25 bases between them. Full variable domain (missing parts from reference TRBV7-2 and TRBJ2-7): GAGVSQSPSNKVTEKGKDVELRCDPISGHTALYWYRQSLGQGLEFLIYFQGNSAPDKSGLPSDRFSAERTGGSVSTLTIQRTQQEDSAVYLCASSLLVPQPLSPNEQYFGPGTRLTVT.

This clonotype has a count of ten or more. The chain joins TRBV6-2 or TRBV6-3 to TRBJ2-7, with no clear D. CDR1 and CDR2 (germline): MNHEY, SVGEGT. V was trimmed by 7 bases and J by 1 base, leaving 17 bases between them. This CDR3 spans 15 amino acids. In DNA, the CDR3 is TGTGCCAGCAAACTGTACAAGGGAAGTTCCTACGAGCAGTACTTC. This gives the protein CASKLYKGSSYEQYF.

This clonotype has ten or more counts. The chain recombines TRBV6-1 with TRBJ2-1, with 9 bases that match TRBD2. Germline CDR1 and CDR2: MNHNS and SASEGT. Trimming cost V 6 bases and J 2 bases; bases outside gene matches: 5. This CDR3 contains 15 residues. The CDR3 DNA sequence: TGTGCCAGCAGAGCCGGGACTAGCCCCTACAATGAGCAGTTCTTC. Amino acid sequence: CASRAGTSPYNEQFF.

This clonotype was seen only a few times. J is TRBJ2-7 and V is TRBV20-1, with 7 bases lining up with TRBD2. Germline-derived CDR1 and CDR2 are DFQATT and SNEGSKA (reference sequence). V was pared by 6 bases and J by 3 bases, with 14 bases of the junction left unmatched. There are 15 residues in the CDR3. CDR3 in DNA: TGCAGTGCCACATCCCCCGGGACTACCAACTACGAGCAGTACTTC. This translates into CSATSPGTTNYEQYF.

This clonotype occurred a few times. This sequence joins TRBV25-1 and TRBJ2-7; 8 bases match TRBD1. Trimming took 4 bases from V and 3 from J; bases not matched to a gene: 8. The CDR3 is 15 amino acids. CDR1 is MGHDK and CDR2 is SYGVNS in the germline V gene. The CDR3 loop is CASSAGQGEIYEQYF. The CDR3 nucleotides read TGTGCCAGCAGTGCCGGACAGGGCGAAATCTACGAGCAGTACTTC.

The chain carries TRBV7-3 and TRBJ2-2, with no clear D. CDR3 length: 13 amino acids. Germline V gene data show CDR1 as SGHTA and CDR2 as FQGTGA. V lost 4 bases to trimming and J lost 6 bases, with 9 bases between them. The CDR3 DNA sequence: TGTGCCAGCAGCTCTAGGACGGCCGGGGAGCTGTTTTTT. Its translation is CASSSRTAGELFF.